Detailed here is one TCR beta chain. The antigen is unknown. These data originate in a study of a mutant IDH1 vaccine in newly diagnosed glioma. Study-level information: Treated individuals were around 62% male and around 40% female, averaging 40.4 years of age. Notes on the study in general: Alterations occurring in top peripheral T cell clonotypes seemed unrelated to pseudoprogression. Detectable vaccine-induced immune responses arose in around 93% of patients.

Time point indicated: baseline, week 1 (first vaccination visit). This sample's treatment: pre-vaccination baseline after standard-of-care therapy. Only in-frame clones appear in the TCRdb table, and some are missing; sequencing was by immunoSEQ multiplex PCR. The sample contains under 90,000 clones, 79% of which appear only once. V lost 4 bases, J lost 5 bases, and 5 bases stayed unmatched. CDR1 and CDR2 (germline): SEHNR, FQNEAQ (reference sequence). The CDR3 spans 14 residues. V is TRBV7-9 and J is TRBJ2-1, with TRBD1 identical over 7 bases. The specimen comprised PBMCs, sampled from a glioma patient treated with radiotherapy, temozolomide or both. This TCR was sampled from a man between 45 and 60 years old with glioma. CDR3 DNA: TGTGCCAGCAGCTGGGGACAGTTAGACAATGAGCAGTTCTTC. Translated, it gives CASSWGQLDNEQFF.